This record concerns one TCR beta chain sequence. The germline gives CDR1 MDHEN, CDR2 SYDVKM. The length of the CDR3 is 21 residues. The V and J ends lost 1 base and 7 bases, in that order; junction bases with no gene match: 26. These data come from a study of shared clonotypes between healthy human individuals. Sequencing was performed with immunoSEQ multiplex PCR; in TCRdb, only in-frame clones are kept and a portion is missing. This table holds about 2.4 million clones, over 85% found once. The sequence derives from a man aged 18 to 35 in good health. Some clones in this sample may be carry-over from other donors' samples. The material sequenced was naive CD4+ T cells from PBMCs. The subset: CD45RA+ positively selected. This chain joins TRBV28 and TRBJ2-7, with 9 bases identical to TRBD2. The CDR3 sequence: CASSLFRLISGRDGGPGEQYF. Here the CDR3 DNA reads TGTGCCAGCAGTTTATTTAGGCTAATTAGCGGGAGAGATGGGGGACCAGGGGAGCAGTACTTC.